This entry lists 15 T cell receptor beta chains sequenced from one sample in a study of control samples from healthy donors and cancer patients. Sequenced by immunoSEQ multiplex PCR; TCRdb stores in-frame clones only, minus some. The sample holds 160,000 or so clones, about 90% seen once. The specimen sequenced was blood. The source of these receptors is a woman aged 25 to 39 in good health.

This clone has a handful of counts. This chain joins TRBV12-5 and TRBJ2-2; D unresolved. The CDR3 runs 12 residues. V was shortened by 6 bases and J by 2 bases, with 4 bases between the two germline ends. Germline V gene sequence: CDR1 LGHNT, CDR2 FRNRAP. In nucleotides, the CDR3 is TGTGCTAGTGGGGGAAACACCGGGGAGCTGTTTTTT. Residues: CASGGNTGELFF. Full variable domain (rest looked up from reference TRBV12-5 and TRBJ2-2): DARVTQTPRHKVTEMGQEVTMRCQPILGHNTVFWYRQTMMQGLELLAYFRNRAPLDDSGMPKDRFSAEMPDATLATLKIQPSEPRDSAVYFCASGGNTGELFFGEGSRLTVL.

V gene TRBV3-1 (or the pseudogene TRBV3-2) combines with J gene TRBJ2-7, with a tentative D call TRBD2 (6 bases). Germline-derived CDR1 and CDR2 are LGHDT and YNNKEL (reference sequence). The ends were cut back, 8 bases at V and 3 bases at J, with 17 bases in the middle. This CDR3 has 14 residues. The CDR3 nucleotides are TGTGCCAGCGCAGGGAGACTAGGTATCTACGAGCAGTACTTC. This gives the protein CASAGRLGIYEQYF.

This clone is a singleton in its sample. The rearrangement links TRBV28 to TRBJ2-1, with 9 bases lining up with TRBD2. Germline V gives CDR1 MDHEN, CDR2 SYDVKM. V was clipped by 6 bases and J by 12 bases; unmatched bases: 12. This CDR3 contains 14 residues. CDR3: CASSPTSGQSGQFF. In nucleotides, the CDR3 is TGTGCCAGCAGCCCGACTAGCGGCCAGTCTGGGCAGTTCTTC.

The CDR3 bases are TGTGCCAGCAGTTTATACGGGGGCCAGCCCCAGCATTTT. Encoded protein: CASSLYGGQPQHF. V gene TRBV14 combines with J gene TRBJ1-5; TRBD1 might be the D (6 bases). With 6 bases removed from V and 7 bases from J, the gap between germline ends came to 13 bases. Germline loops: CDR1 SGHDN, CDR2 FVKESK. This CDR3 has 13 residues.

The chain carries TRBV5-1 and TRBJ2-7; D unresolved. Germline CDR1 is SGHRS and CDR2 is YFSETQ. V was pared by 4 bases and J by 4 bases, with 18 bases between. CDR3 length: 15 residues. The CDR3 nucleotides read TGCGCCAGCAGCCGCACCCTTGACTCGAAATACGAGCAGTACTTC. As protein: CASSRTLDSKYEQYF.

The chain uses TRBV28 and TRBJ1-3; 7 bases agree with TRBD1. There are 17 residues in the CDR3. The germline V gene encodes CDR1 MDHEN and CDR2 SYDVKM. V lost 5 bases to trimming and J lost 0 bases; unmatched junction nucleotides: 10. The CDR3: CASSLTGTAYSGNTIYF. CDR3 bases: TGTGCCAGCAGTCTAACTGGGACAGCCTACTCTGGAAACACCATATATTTT. Complete variable domain (other parts from reference TRBV28 and TRBJ1-3): DVKVTQSSRYLVKRTGEKVFLECVQDMDHENMFWYRQDPGLGLRLIYFSYDVKMKEKGDIPEGYSVSREKKERFSLILESASTNQTSMYLCASSLTGTAYSGNTIYFGEGSWLTVV.

The genes are TRBV18 and TRBJ1-5; the D gene is possibly TRBD1 (6 bases). V was shortened by 3 bases and J by 2 bases, with 11 bases between the two germline ends. Germline V lookup: CDR1 KGHSH, CDR2 LQKENI. This CDR3 has 15 residues. The CDR3 is CASSPQGTGNQPQHF. Here the CDR3 DNA reads TGTGCCAGCTCACCGCAGGGGACTGGCAATCAGCCCCAGCATTTT.

This clone occurred a few times. The rearrangement joins TRBV6-4 to TRBJ1-1; perhaps TRBD1 as D (5 bases). The germline V gene has CDR1 MRHNA and CDR2 SNTAGT. V lost 8 bases, J lost 4 bases, and 20 bases lay in between. The CDR3 has 15 amino acids. CDR3 nucleotide sequence: TGTGCCAGCCGACTAGACGAACTGGGGGGCACTGAAGCTTTCTTT. It translates to CASRLDELGGTEAFF.

This chain uses TRBV4-1 with TRBJ2-7; D is uncertain. Germline V lookup: CDR1 MGHRA, CDR2 YSYEKL. The CDR3 runs to 12 residues. Trimming removed 4 bases from V and 6 bases from J, with 10 bases in between. The CDR3 reads CASSRPNGEQYF. As DNA, the CDR3 is TGCGCCAGCAGCCGCCCCAACGGCGAGCAGTACTTC.

V and J are TRBV4-1 and TRBJ2-7, with 8 bases aligning to TRBD1. Losses at the gene ends were 3 bases for V and 2 bases for J; bases not matched to a gene: 12. CDR1 is MGHRA, CDR2 YSYEKL, per germline. CDR3 size: 17 residues. Here the CDR3 reads CASSHPVPGQATYEQYF. For the CDR3, the DNA is TGCGCCAGCAGCCACCCGGTCCCGGGACAGGCGACCTACGAGCAGTACTTC.

V gene TRBV7-2 combines with J gene TRBJ2-4; possible D gene TRBD1, 6 bases. The V gene's germline CDR1 is SGHTA and CDR2 FQGNSA. Trimming took 1 base from V and 5 from J, leaving 9 bases between them. The CDR3 length is 14 residues. The CDR3 is CASSLGQAENIQYF. The CDR3 nucleotides are TGTGCCAGCAGCTTAGGACAGGCTGAAAACATTCAGTACTTC.

This chain joins TRBV3-1 (or the pseudogene TRBV3-2) and TRBJ2-3; D is undetermined. Germline CDR1 and CDR2: LGHDT and YNNKEL (reference sequence). V was trimmed by 4 bases and J by 2 bases, leaving 13 bases between them. The CDR3 extends over 15 amino acids. CDR3 region: CASSRSATVTDTQYF. CDR3 sequence (DNA): TGTGCCAGCAGCCGTAGTGCGACGGTCACAGATACGCAGTATTTT.

The chain employs TRBV28 and TRBJ2-7, with 8 bases fitting TRBD1. Germline V gives CDR1 MDHEN, CDR2 SYDVKM. The CDR3 is 19 amino acids. V was pared by 1 base and J by 0 bases, with 14 bases of the junction left unmatched. In DNA, the CDR3 is TGTGCCAGCAGTTTATCCATTTTTGTCCGGGACAGGAGCTCCTACGAGCAGTACTTC. This codes for CASSLSIFVRDRSSYEQYF.

The chain uses TRBV6-5 and TRBJ1-6; no firm D call. In germline, CDR1 is MNHEY, CDR2 SVGAGI. With 3 bases removed from V and 5 bases from J, the gap between germline ends came to 11 bases. The CDR3 sequence is 15 residues long. This CDR3 reads CASSYSTGHNSPLHF. The CDR3 region has the DNA TGTGCCAGCAGTTATTCGACCGGACATAATTCACCCCTCCACTTT.

The chain carries TRBV6-5 and TRBJ1-4; unclear D gene. The CDR3 covers 15 residues. Trimming pared 7 bases from V and 4 bases from J, leaving 16 bases between. The germline V gene encodes CDR1 MNHEY and CDR2 SVGAGI. CDR3 amino acids: CASINRLPHNEKLFF. DNA of the CDR3: TGTGCCAGCATCAACCGTCTCCCCCATAATGAAAAACTGTTTTTT.